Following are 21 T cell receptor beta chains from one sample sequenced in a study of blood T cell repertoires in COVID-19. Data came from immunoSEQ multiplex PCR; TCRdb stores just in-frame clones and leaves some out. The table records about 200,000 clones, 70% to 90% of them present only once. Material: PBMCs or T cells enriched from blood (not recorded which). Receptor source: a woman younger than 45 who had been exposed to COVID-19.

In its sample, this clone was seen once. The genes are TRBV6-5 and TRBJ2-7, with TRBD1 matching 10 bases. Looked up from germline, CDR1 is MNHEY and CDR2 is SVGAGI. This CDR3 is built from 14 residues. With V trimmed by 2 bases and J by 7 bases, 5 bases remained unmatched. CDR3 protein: CASSYRQGAGEQYF. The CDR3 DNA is TGTGCCAGCAGTTACAGACAGGGGGCGGGGGAGCAGTACTTC.

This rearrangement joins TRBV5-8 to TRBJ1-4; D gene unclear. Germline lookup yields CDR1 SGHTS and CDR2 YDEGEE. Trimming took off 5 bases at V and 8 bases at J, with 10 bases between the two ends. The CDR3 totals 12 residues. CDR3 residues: CASSYPGEKLFF. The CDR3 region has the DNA TGTGCCAGCAGTTATCCGGGGGAAAAACTGTTTTTT.

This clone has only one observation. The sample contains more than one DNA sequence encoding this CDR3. CDR3 amino acids: CASSQEGDQPQHF. The DNA for the CDR3 is TGTGCCAGCAGCCAAGAGGGAGATCAGCCCCAGCATTTT. The rearrangement links TRBV3-1 (or the pseudogene TRBV3-2) to TRBJ1-5, with unresolved D. CDR3 length: 13 residues. CDR1 and CDR2 (germline): LGHDT, YNNKEL (reference sequence). V gave up 0 bases and J gave up 5 bases, with 5 bases separating them.

The CDR3 region is CASSRDMDYGYTF. The CDR3 coding sequence is TGTGCCAGCAGCCGGGACATGGACTATGGCTACACCTTC. V gene TRBV3-1 (or the pseudogene TRBV3-2) combines with J gene TRBJ1-2, with a tentative D call TRBD1 (6 bases). Germline CDR1 LGHDT, CDR2 YNNKEL (reference sequence). With 4 bases removed from V and 3 bases from J, the gap between germline ends came to 9 bases. The CDR3 has 13 amino acids.

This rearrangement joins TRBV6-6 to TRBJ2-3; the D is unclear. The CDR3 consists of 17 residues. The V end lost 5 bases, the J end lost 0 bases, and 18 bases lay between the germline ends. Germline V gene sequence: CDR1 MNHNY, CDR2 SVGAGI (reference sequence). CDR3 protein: CASSRFLRTSSTDTQYF. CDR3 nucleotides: TGTGCCAGCAGTCGGTTCCTCCGCACTTCTAGCACAGATACGCAGTATTTT.

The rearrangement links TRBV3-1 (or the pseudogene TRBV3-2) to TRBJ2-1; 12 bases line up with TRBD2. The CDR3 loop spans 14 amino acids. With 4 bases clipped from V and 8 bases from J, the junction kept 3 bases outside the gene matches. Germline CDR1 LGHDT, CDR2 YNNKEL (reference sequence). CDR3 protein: CASSLGLAGYEQFF. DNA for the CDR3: TGTGCCAGCAGCCTGGGACTAGCGGGCTATGAGCAGTTCTTC.

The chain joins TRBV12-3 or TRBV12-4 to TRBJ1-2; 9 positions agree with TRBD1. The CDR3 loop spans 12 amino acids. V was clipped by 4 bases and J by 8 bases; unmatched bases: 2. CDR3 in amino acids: CASSYRGRGYTF. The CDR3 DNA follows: TGTGCCAGCAGTTACAGGGGGCGAGGCTACACCTTC.

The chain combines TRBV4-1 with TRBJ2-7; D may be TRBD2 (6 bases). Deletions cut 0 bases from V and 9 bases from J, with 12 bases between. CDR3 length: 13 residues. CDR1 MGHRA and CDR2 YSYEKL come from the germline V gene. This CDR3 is CASSQDVGLGQYF. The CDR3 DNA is TGCGCCAGCAGCCAAGATGTGGGACTCGGGCAGTACTTC.

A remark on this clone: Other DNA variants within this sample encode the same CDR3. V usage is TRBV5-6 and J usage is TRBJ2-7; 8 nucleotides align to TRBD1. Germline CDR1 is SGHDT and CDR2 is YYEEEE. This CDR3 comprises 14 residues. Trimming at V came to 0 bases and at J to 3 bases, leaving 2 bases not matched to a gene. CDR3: CASSLGTGNYEQYF. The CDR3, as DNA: TGTGCCAGCAGCTTGGGGACAGGGAACTACGAGCAGTACTTC.

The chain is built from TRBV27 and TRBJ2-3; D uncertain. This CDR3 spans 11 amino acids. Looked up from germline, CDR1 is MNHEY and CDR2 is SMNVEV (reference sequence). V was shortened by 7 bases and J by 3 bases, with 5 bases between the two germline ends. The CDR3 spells CASKETDTQYF. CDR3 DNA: TGTGCCAGCAAGGAGACAGATACGCAGTATTTT.

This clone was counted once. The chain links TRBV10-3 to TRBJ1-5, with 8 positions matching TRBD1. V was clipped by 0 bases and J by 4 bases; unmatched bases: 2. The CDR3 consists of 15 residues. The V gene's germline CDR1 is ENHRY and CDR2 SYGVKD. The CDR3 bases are TGTGCCATCAGTGAGTCAGACAGGGGAAATCAGCCCCAGCATTTT. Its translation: CAISESDRGNQPQHF.

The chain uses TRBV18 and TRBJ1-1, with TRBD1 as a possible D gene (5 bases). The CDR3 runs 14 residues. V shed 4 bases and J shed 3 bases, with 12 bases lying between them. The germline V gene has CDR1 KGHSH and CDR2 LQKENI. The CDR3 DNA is TGTGCCAGCTCACTTAAGACAGCCGACACTGAAGCTTTCTTT. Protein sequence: CASSLKTADTEAFF.

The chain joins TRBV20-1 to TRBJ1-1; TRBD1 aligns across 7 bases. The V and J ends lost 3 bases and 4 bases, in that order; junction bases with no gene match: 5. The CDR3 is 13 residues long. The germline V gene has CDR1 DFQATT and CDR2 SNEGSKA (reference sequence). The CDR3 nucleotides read TGCAGTGCTAGTACAGGGGCACCCACTGAAGCTTTCTTT. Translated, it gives CSASTGAPTEAFF.

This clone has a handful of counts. This chain's CDR3 is CAWSMSGGSPLHF. Written as DNA, the CDR3 is TGTGCCTGGAGTATGAGCGGCGGTTCACCCCTCCACTTT. The chain links TRBV30 to TRBJ1-6; D remains unclear. V lost 2 bases to trimming and J lost 9 bases, with 11 bases between them. CDR1 and CDR2 from the germline V gene are GTSNPN and SVGIG (reference sequence). The CDR3 covers 13 residues.

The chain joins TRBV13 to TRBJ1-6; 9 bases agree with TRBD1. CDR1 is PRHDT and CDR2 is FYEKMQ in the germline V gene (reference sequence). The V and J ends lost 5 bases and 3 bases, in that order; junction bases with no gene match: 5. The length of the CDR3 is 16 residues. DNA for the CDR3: TGTGCCAGCAGCGGGCGGACAGGGGTCTATAATTCACCCCTCCACTTT. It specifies CASSGRTGVYNSPLHF.

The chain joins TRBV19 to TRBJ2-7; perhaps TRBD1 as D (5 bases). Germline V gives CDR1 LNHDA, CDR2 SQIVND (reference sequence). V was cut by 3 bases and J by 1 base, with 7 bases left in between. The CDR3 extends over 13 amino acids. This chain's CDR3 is CASSMTASYEQYF. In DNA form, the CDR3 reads TGTGCCAGTAGTATGACAGCGTCCTACGAGCAGTACTTC. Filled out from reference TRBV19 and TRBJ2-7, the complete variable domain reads DGGITQSPKYLFRKEGQNVTLSCEQNLNHDAMYWYRQDPGQGLRLIYYSQIVNDFQKGDIAEGYSVSREKKESFPLTVTSAQKNPTAFYLCASSMTASYEQYFGPGTRLTVT.

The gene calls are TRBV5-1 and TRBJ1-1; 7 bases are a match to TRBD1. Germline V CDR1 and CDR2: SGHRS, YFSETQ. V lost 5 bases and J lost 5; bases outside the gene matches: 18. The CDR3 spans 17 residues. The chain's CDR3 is CASSYILQGKEGTEAFF. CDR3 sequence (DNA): TGCGCCAGCAGTTACATCTTACAGGGGAAGGAGGGTACTGAAGCTTTCTTT. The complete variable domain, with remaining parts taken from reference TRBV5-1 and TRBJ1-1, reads KAGVTQTPRYLIKTRGQQVTLSCSPISGHRSVSWYQQTPGQGLQFLFEYFSETQRNKGNFPGRFSGRQFSNSRSEMNVSTLELGDSALYLCASSYILQGKEGTEAFFGQGTRLTVV.

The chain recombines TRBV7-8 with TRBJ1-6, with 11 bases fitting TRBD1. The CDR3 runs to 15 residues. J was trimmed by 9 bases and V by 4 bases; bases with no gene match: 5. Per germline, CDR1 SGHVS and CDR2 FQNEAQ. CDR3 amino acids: CASSYPGTGGSPLHF. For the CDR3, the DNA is TGTGCCAGCAGCTACCCCGGGACAGGGGGTTCACCCCTCCACTTT.

The CDR3, as DNA: TGTGCCATCAGTGGACGACAGGGGGCGGCTTGGGACACTGAAGCTTTCTTT. Protein sequence: CAISGRQGAAWDTEAFF. This sequence joins TRBV10-3 and TRBJ1-1; 10 bases fit TRBD1. The CDR3 loop spans 17 amino acids. Germline V CDR1 and CDR2: ENHRY, SYGVKD. With 4 bases clipped from V and 3 bases from J, the junction kept 11 bases outside the gene matches.

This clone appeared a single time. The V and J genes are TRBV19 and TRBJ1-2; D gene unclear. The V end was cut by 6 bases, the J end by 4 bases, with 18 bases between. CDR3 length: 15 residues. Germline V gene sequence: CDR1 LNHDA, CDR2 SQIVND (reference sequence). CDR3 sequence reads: CASSNRRITAYGYTF. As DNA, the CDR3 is TGTGCCAGTAGCAATAGGAGGATAACCGCCTATGGCTACACCTTC.

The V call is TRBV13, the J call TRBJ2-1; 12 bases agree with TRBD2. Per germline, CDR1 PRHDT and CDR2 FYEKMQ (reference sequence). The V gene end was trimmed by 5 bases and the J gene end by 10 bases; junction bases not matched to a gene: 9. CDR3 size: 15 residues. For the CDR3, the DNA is TGTGCCAGCAGCCCGAGGACTAGCGGGGTACGAGAGCAGTTCTTC. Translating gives CASSPRTSGVREQFF.